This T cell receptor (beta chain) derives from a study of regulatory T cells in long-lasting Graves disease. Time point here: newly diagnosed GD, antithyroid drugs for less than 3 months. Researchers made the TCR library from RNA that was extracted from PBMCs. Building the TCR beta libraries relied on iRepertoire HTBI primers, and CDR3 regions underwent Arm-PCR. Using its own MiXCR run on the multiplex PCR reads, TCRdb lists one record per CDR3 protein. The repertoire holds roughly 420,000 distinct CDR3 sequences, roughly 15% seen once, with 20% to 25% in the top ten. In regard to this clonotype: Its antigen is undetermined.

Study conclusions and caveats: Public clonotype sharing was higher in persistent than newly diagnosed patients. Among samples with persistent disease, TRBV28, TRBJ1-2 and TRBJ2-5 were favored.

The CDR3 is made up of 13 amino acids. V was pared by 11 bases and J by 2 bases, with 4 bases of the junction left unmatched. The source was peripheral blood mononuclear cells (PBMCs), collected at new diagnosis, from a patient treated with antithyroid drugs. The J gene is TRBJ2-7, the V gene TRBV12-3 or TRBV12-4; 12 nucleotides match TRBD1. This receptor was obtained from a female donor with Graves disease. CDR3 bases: TGTGCCGGGGGGACAGGGGGCCCCTACGAGCAGTACTTC. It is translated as CAGGTGGPYEQYF.